This T cell receptor (beta chain) was recorded in a study of shared clonotypes between healthy human individuals. Details on this clone: Its antigen is not identified.

Study-wide findings and caveats: The sharing of roughly 5% of naive CD4 clonotypes was seen across several donors.

Assay: immunoSEQ multiplex PCR; the TCRdb copy retains only in-frame clones and omits some. This sample has around 1.9 million clones, with roughly 91% found just once. Positively selected for CCR7, the CD45RO-negative cells used as naive CD8 cells excluded terminally differentiated effector memory CD45RA+ cells. Each sample came from a Caucasian adult donor living in Nashville, Tennessee. What was sequenced was naive CD8+ T cells from PBMCs. This receptor was obtained from a man between 18 and 35 years old in good health. Some clones in this sample may be carry-over from other donors' samples.

The DNA for the CDR3 is TGTGCCAGCAGCAATTATGAACCCCCGGGCTGGTGGAATCAGCCCCAGCATTTT. It translates to CASSNYEPPGWWNQPQHF. V is TRBV21-1 and J is TRBJ1-5. TRBV21-1 is given as a pseudogene. This CDR3 has 18 amino acids.